This TCR beta chain appears in the sequencing data of a study of human T cells and chemical hapten exposure. General study results and limits: Donors were affected by alopecia, so their immune reaction might vary from that of healthy individuals.

Time point described: pre-sensitization, week 0. Stated treatment: therapeutic diphenylcyclopropenone sensitization with weekly scalp DPC. Total RNA came from unfractionated whole blood. The library put unique molecular identifiers onto individual cDNA molecules. TCRdb redid the calling of the RACE reads with MiXCR, one entry per CDR3 protein. This table has approximately 50,000 distinct CDR3 sequences, about 9.6% appearing once. Only a few counts were recorded for this clonotype. Its antigen is not identified. V lost 6 bases, J lost 5 bases, and 11 bases stayed unmatched. The CDR3 is 15 residues long. Germline V gene lookup returns CDR1 GTSNPN and CDR2 SVGIG (reference sequence).

V and J are TRBV30 and TRBJ1-4; 8 bases agree with TRBD1. The receptor was derived from a woman younger than 45 with alopecia areata. Some clones in this sample may be carry-over from other donors' samples. Sequencing was performed on whole blood, taken in connection with sensitization to the hapten diphenylcyclopropenone (DPC). The chain's CDR3 is CACQGASRGNEKLFF. Written as DNA, the CDR3 is TGTGCCTGCCAGGGGGCATCCAGGGGAAATGAAAAACTGTTTTTT.